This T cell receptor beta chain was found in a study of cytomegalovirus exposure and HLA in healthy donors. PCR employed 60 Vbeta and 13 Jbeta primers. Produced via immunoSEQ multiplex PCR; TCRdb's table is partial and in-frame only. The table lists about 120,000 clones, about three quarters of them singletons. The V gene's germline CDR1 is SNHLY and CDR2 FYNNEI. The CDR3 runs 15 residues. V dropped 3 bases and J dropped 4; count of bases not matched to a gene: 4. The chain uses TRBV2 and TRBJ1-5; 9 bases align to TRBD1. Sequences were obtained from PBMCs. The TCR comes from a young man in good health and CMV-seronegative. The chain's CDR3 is CASSDPTGGNQPQHF. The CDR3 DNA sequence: TGTGCCAGCAGTGATCCGACAGGGGGAAATCAGCCCCAGCATTTT.